This T cell receptor (beta chain) was profiled in a study of beta chain features in type 1 diabetes. Study overall: All of the samples together had 107,917,701 sorted cells examined.

Reverse transcription of all isolated RNA meant that expressed TCRB transcripts were sequenced. This table comes from immunoSEQ multiplex PCR, and its TCRdb copy is limited to in-frame clones, with some not included. The table shows roughly 400,000 clones, with more than 13% occurring only once. This clone was counted only a few times. The CDR3 length is 13 residues. The V and J ends lost 2 bases and 2 bases respectively, with 4 bases between them. Germline CDR1 and CDR2: MDHEN and SYDVKM. The sequenced sample consisted of naive CD4+ T cells from blood. The chain has TRBV28 and TRBJ2-4; D remains unclear. The sequence was collected from a woman between 18 and 29 years old in good health. The CDR3 nucleotides are TGTGCCAGCAGTTTAGACTCCAAAAACATTCAGTACTTC. Amino acids: CASSLDSKNIQYF.